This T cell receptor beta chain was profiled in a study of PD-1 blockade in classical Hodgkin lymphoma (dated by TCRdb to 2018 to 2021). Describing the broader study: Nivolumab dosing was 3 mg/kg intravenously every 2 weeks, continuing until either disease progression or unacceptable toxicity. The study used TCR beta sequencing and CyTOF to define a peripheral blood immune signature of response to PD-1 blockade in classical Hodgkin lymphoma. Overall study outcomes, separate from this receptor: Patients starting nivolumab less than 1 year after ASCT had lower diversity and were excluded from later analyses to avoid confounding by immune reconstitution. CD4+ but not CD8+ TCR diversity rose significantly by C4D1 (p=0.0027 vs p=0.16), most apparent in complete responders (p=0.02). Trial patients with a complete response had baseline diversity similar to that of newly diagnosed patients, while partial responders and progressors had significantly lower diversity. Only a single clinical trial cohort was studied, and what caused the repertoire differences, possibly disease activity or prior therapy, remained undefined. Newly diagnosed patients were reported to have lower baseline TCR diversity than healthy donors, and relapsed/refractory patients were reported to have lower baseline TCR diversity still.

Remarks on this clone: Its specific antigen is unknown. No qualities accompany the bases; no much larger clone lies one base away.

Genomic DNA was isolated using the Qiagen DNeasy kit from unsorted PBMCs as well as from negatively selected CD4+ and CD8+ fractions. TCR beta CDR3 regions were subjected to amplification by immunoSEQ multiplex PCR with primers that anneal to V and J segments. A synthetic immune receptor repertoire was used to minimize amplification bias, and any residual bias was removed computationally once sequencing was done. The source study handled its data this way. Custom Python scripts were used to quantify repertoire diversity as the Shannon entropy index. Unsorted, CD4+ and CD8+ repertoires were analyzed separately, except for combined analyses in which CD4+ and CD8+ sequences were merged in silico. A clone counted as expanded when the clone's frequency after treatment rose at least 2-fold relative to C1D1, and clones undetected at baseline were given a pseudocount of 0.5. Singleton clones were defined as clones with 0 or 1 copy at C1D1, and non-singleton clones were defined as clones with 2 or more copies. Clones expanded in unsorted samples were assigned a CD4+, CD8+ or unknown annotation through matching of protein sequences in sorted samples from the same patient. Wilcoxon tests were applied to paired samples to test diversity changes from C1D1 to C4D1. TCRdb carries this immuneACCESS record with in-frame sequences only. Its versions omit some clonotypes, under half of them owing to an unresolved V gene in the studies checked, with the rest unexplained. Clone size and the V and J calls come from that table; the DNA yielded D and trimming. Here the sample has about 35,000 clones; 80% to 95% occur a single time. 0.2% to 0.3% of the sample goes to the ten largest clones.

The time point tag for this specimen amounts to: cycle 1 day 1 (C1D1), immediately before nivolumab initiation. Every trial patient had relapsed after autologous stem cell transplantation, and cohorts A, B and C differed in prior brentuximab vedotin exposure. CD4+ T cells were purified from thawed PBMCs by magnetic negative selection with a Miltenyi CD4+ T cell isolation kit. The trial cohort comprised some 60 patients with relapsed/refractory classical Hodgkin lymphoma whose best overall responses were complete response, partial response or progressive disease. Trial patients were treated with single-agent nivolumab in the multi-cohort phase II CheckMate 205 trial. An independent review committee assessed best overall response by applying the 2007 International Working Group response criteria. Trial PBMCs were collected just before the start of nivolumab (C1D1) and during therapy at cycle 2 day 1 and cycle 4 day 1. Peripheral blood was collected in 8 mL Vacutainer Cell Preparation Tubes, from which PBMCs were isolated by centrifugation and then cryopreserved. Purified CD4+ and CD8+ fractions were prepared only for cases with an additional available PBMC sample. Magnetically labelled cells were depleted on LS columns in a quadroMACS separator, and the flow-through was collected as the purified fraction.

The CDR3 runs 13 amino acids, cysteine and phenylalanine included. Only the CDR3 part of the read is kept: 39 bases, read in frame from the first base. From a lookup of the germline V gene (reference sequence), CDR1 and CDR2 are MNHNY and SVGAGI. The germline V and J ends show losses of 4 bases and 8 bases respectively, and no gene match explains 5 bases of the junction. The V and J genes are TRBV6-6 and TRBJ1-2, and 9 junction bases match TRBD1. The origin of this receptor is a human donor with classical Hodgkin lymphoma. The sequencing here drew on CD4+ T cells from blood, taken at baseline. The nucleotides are TGTGCCAGCAGTTTACAGGGGGCGAGAGGCTACACCTTC. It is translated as CASSLQGARGYTF.